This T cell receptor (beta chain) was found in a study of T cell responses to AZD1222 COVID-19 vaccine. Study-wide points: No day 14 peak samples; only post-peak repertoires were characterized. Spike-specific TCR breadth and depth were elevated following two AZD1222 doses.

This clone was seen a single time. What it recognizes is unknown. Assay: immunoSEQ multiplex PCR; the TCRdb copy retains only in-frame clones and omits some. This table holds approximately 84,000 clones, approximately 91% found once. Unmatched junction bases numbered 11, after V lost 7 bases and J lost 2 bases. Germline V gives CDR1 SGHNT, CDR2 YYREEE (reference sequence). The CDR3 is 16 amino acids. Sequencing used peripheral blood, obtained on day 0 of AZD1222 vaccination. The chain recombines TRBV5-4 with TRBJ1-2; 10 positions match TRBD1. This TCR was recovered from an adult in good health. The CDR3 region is CASGTGDVPDNYGYTF. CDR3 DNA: TGTGCCAGCGGGACAGGGGACGTCCCAGACAACTATGGCTACACCTTC.